Below, 4 T cell receptor beta chains from the same sample are listed, as sequenced in a study of T cell changes during pregnancy in multiple sclerosis. Sequencing was performed with immunoSEQ multiplex PCR; in TCRdb, only in-frame clones are kept and a portion is missing. The data contain about 20,000 clones, about 88% of them singletons. The sequences come from CD8+ T cells from peripheral blood mononuclear cells, collected after pregnancy. Receptors were obtained from a female donor in good health, enrolled as a control in a pregnancy study.

The rearrangement links TRBV19 to TRBJ2-7; a weak D match, TRBD2 (6 bases). Trimming left V 3 bases short and J 2 bases short, with 11 bases between. The V gene's germline CDR1 is LNHDA and CDR2 SQIVND (reference sequence). The CDR3 runs to 14 residues. CDR3 protein: CASSMGTRTYEQYF. CDR3 in DNA: TGTGCCAGTAGTATGGGGACTCGGACCTACGAGCAGTACTTC.

The count of this clone is one. The V and J genes are TRBV4-3 and TRBJ2-7; 11 bases line up with TRBD2. The CDR3 consists of 14 residues. Germline values: CDR1 LGHNA, CDR2 YSLEER. The junction had 0 bases not matched to a gene; V was cut back by 1 base and J by 4 bases. The CDR3 DNA follows: TGCGCCAGCAGCCAAGGACTAGCGGGGTACGAGCAGTACTTC. Translated: CASSQGLAGYEQYF.

V and J are TRBV19 and TRBJ1-1, with D tentatively TRBD1 (5 bases). The germline CDR1 and CDR2 sequences are LNHDA and SQIVND (reference sequence). V dropped 1 base and J dropped 3 bases, with 9 bases sitting between them. This CDR3 has 14 residues. The DNA for the CDR3 is TGTGCCAGTAGTATAGGGGGGGTTCACACTGAAGCTTTCTTT. It encodes CASSIGGVHTEAFF.

This clone was recorded only once. The rearrangement uses TRBV13 and TRBJ2-5; 12 bases map to TRBD1. The CDR3 is 16 amino acids. Trimming took 3 bases from V and 7 from J; bases not matched to a gene: 9. Germline CDR1 and CDR2: PRHDT and FYEKMQ (reference sequence). DNA of the CDR3: TGTGCCAGCAGCTTTACCGGGACAGGGGGCGAAGGGACCCAGTACTTC. Translating gives CASSFTGTGGEGTQYF.